The 19 T cell receptor beta chains given below trace back to one sample, sequenced in a study of human T cells and chemical hapten exposure. Time point given: patch test 2, 6 weeks after DPC sensitization. Treatment defined: therapeutic diphenylcyclopropenone sensitization with weekly scalp DPC. Via MiXCR, TCRdb re-called the RACE reads, giving one row per CDR3 protein. In the table there are around 82,000 distinct CDR3 sequences, less than 8% of which are singletons. This material consisted of whole blood, taken in connection with sensitization to the hapten diphenylcyclopropenone (DPC). The receptor set was obtained from a woman aged 25 to 39 with alopecia areata. Some clones in this sample may be carry-over from other donors' samples.

This clonotype was seen a handful of times. The chain employs TRBV7-2 and TRBJ2-5; D remains ambiguous. CDR1 and CDR2 from the germline V gene are SGHTA and FQGNSA. This CDR3 has 15 amino acids. V lost 6 bases, J lost 4 bases, and 18 bases lay in between. CDR3 residues: CASRLTPVGIETQYF. The DNA for the CDR3 is TGTGCCAGCAGGTTAACTCCGGTTGGGATAGAGACCCAGTACTTC.

This clonotype has only a few counts. This chain uses TRBV10-3 with TRBJ2-7; D gene ambiguous. Germline CDR1 and CDR2: ENHRY and SYGVKD. Trimming took off 2 bases at V and 1 base at J, with 15 bases between the two ends. The CDR3 is 16 residues long. This CDR3 is CAISELGSRVSYEQYF. Here the CDR3 DNA reads TGTGCCATCAGTGAGCTAGGCAGTCGTGTTTCCTACGAGCAGTACTTC.

This clonotype was detected ten times or more. This rearrangement joins TRBV6-2 or TRBV6-3 to TRBJ2-3; the D call may be TRBD1 or TRBD2 (5 bases each). Germline V gives CDR1 MNHEY, CDR2 SVGEGT. V was clipped by 2 bases and J by 4 bases, with 13 bases between them. The CDR3 sequence is 15 residues long. For the CDR3, the DNA is TGTGCCAGCAGTTACGCAGGGAGAGTCCCAGATACGCAGTATTTT. It codes for CASSYAGRVPDTQYF.

This chain joins TRBV12-3 or TRBV12-4 and TRBJ1-3; D unclear. The V end was cut by 6 bases, the J end by 0 bases, with 9 bases between. The CDR3 length is 14 residues. CDR3 amino acids: CASSRTYSGNTIYF. Written as DNA, the CDR3 is TGTGCCAGCAGCCGGACCTACTCTGGAAACACCATATATTTT.

This clonotype was seen repeatedly, ten times or more. The rearrangement links TRBV7-9 to TRBJ2-1; 8 nucleotides agree with TRBD1. Trimming took 5 bases from V and 5 from J; bases not matched to a gene: 11. Per the germline V gene, CDR1 is SEHNR and CDR2 is FQNEAQ (reference sequence). The CDR3 is made up of 16 amino acids. The DNA of the CDR3 is TGTGCCAGCAGCACCCCAGGGGGCCTTAAGAACAATGAGCAGTTCTTC. It codes for CASSTPGGLKNNEQFF.

J is TRBJ2-7 and V is TRBV24-1, with 7 bases matching TRBD1. This CDR3 has 13 amino acids. CDR1 KGHDR and CDR2 SFDVKD come from the germline V gene. V was clipped by 7 bases and J by 0 bases; unmatched bases: 2. The CDR3 loop reads CATRGQDSYEQYF. The CDR3 DNA sequence: TGTGCCACCAGAGGACAGGACTCCTACGAGCAGTACTTC.

The table lists this clonotype with many counts. The rearrangement uses TRBV6-5 and TRBJ1-2, with 8 bases matching TRBD1. Germline V lookup: CDR1 MNHEY, CDR2 SVGAGI. The CDR3 runs 15 residues. The V gene end was trimmed by 6 bases and the J gene end by 0 bases; junction bases not matched to a gene: 6. This chain's CDR3 is CASSRDRGANYGYTF. The CDR3 DNA reads as TGTGCCAGCAGCCGCGACAGGGGCGCTAACTATGGCTACACCTTC.

This clonotype was found many times. The V call is TRBV5-1, the J call TRBJ2-5, with D possibly being TRBD1 (5 bases). The CDR3 covers 14 residues. Trimming left V 0 bases short and J 2 bases short, with 8 bases between. CDR1 is SGHRS, CDR2 YFSETQ, per germline. CDR3 residues: CASSLEGVQETQYF. CDR3 nucleotide sequence: TGCGCCAGCAGCTTGGAAGGGGTACAAGAGACCCAGTACTTC.

This clonotype has only a few counts. This chain uses TRBV7-4 with TRBJ1-5, with D tentatively TRBD1 (5 bases). The CDR3 has 16 residues. V lost 4 bases, J lost 3 bases, and 16 bases lay in between. CDR1 and CDR2 from the germline V gene are SGHVT and SQSDAQ. CDR3 region: CASSSGREPTNQPQHF. DNA for the CDR3: TGTGCCAGCAGCTCGGGCAGGGAGCCGACCAATCAGCCCCAGCATTTT.

This clonotype was seen more than once but under ten times. The chain employs TRBV9 and TRBJ2-6, with a possible D match to TRBD2 (6 bases). CDR1 is SGDLS, CDR2 YYNGEE, per germline. The CDR3 has 15 amino acids. V lost 6 bases and J lost 0, with 10 bases in between. The CDR3 spells CASTGEVSGANVLTF. The CDR3 DNA reads TGTGCCAGCACCGGGGAGGTCTCTGGGGCCAACGTCCTGACTTTC. Full variable domain (rest looked up from reference TRBV9 and TRBJ2-6): DSGVTQTPKHLITATGQRVTLRCSPRSGDLSVYWYQQSLDQGLQFLIQYYNGEERAKGNILERFSAQQFPDLHSELNLSSLELGDSALYFCASTGEVSGANVLTFGAGSRLTVL.

V is TRBV4-1 and J is TRBJ2-2; D not resolved. The V gene's germline CDR1 is MGHRA and CDR2 YSYEKL. Trimming left V 3 bases short and J 5 bases short, with 10 bases between. This CDR3 is built from 14 residues. The CDR3 sequence is CASSHPLGTGELFF. The CDR3 DNA follows: TGCGCCAGCAGCCACCCCTTAGGAACCGGGGAGCTGTTTTTT.

The chain is built from TRBV9 and TRBJ2-3; D unclear. Germline loops: CDR1 SGDLS, CDR2 YYNGEE. V dropped 0 bases and J dropped 5 bases, with 7 bases sitting between them. The CDR3 covers 13 residues. The CDR3 sequence: CASSVGVKDTQYF. DNA of the CDR3: TGTGCCAGCAGCGTAGGAGTGAAAGATACGCAGTATTTT.

This clonotype was counted at least ten times. The chain recombines TRBV20-1 with TRBJ2-7; no reliable D call. CDR1 and CDR2 (germline): DFQATT, SNEGSKA (reference sequence). Between the trimmed V and J ends, which lost 0 bases and 0 bases, there was a span of 9 bases. The CDR3 is made up of 14 amino acids. Here the CDR3 DNA reads TGCAGTGCTAGAGAACGAGAAAGCTCCTACGAGCAGTACTTC. It encodes CSARERESSYEQYF.

This clonotype has a count of ten or more. The V and J genes are TRBV5-1 and TRBJ2-1; D possibly corresponds to TRBD2 (6 bases). This CDR3 is 15 amino acids long. The germline V and J ends were trimmed by 2 bases and 2 bases, with 11 bases remaining between them. Germline V lookup: CDR1 SGHRS, CDR2 YFSETQ. The CDR3 nucleotides are TGCGCCAGCAGCTTCCAGGGAGGCACCTACAATGAGCAGTTCTTC. This translates into CASSFQGGTYNEQFF.

This clonotype was counted a few times. V gene TRBV7-9 combines with J gene TRBJ1-1; no clear D gene. Germline CDR1 SEHNR, CDR2 FQNEAQ (reference sequence). Between the trimmed V and J ends, which lost 5 bases and 4 bases, there was a span of 20 bases. CDR3 size: 16 residues. The CDR3 DNA is TGTGCCAGCAGCCCCCCGCTGTTAGGGATCGGCACTGAAGCTTTCTTT. Translation: CASSPPLLGIGTEAFF.

This clonotype showed up many times. The chain recombines TRBV20-1 with TRBJ1-2; D is ambiguous. This CDR3 region has 14 residues. Trimming stripped 5 bases from V and 5 bases from J, with 18 bases between. The germline CDR1 and CDR2 sequences are DFQATT and SNEGSKA (reference sequence). The CDR3 spells CSAFGPWALYGYTF. The CDR3 nucleotides read TGCAGTGCTTTTGGCCCCTGGGCCCTTTATGGCTACACCTTC.

The table lists this clonotype with many counts. V is TRBV20-1 and J is TRBJ2-7, with 9 bases aligning to TRBD2. This CDR3 has 14 amino acids. The trim removed 1 base at V and 2 bases at J, leaving 3 bases unmatched. Germline values: CDR1 DFQATT, CDR2 SNEGSKA (reference sequence). The CDR3 DNA is TGCAGTGCTAGAGTACTAGCGGGCCCCTACGAGCAGTACTTC. Protein sequence: CSARVLAGPYEQYF.

This clonotype came up a few times. The chain carries TRBV19 and TRBJ2-2; D possibly uses TRBD1 or TRBD2 (6 bases each). The CDR3 is made up of 18 amino acids. V was pared by 2 bases and J by 2 bases, with 18 bases between. The germline gives CDR1 LNHDA, CDR2 SQIVND (reference sequence). This CDR3 is CASSIRGGQPLNTGELFF. In DNA form, the CDR3 reads TGTGCCAGTAGTATACGGGGAGGACAGCCGCTCAACACCGGGGAGCTGTTTTTT.

This chain links TRBV3-1 with TRBJ2-7; D ambiguous. The CDR3 has 12 residues. The V gene's germline CDR1 is LGHDT and CDR2 YNNKEL (reference sequence). V was shortened by 1 base and J by 3 bases, with 4 bases between the two germline ends. CDR3 in DNA: TGTGCCAGCAGCCAAGGTTTCTACGAGCAGTACTTC. Translation gives CASSQGFYEQYF.